Each of the 9 T cell receptor beta chains below was sequenced from the same sample in a study of blood T cell repertoires in COVID-19. Sequencing used immunoSEQ multiplex PCR; TCRdb keeps in-frame clones, though not all of them. The data contain some 300,000 clones, approximately 88% of them seen just once; the ten biggest clones take up about 1%. Material: PBMCs or T cells enriched from blood (not recorded which). The receptors were sampled from a woman aged 25 to 45 who had recovered from COVID-19.

This chain connects TRBV7-2 to TRBJ2-5; no reliable D call. Germline values: CDR1 SGHTA, CDR2 FQGNSA. CDR3 length: 12 amino acids. Trimming removed 5 bases from V and 8 bases from J, with 12 bases in between. CDR3: CASSAGPSTQYF. Written as DNA, the CDR3 is TGTGCCAGCAGCGCAGGTCCCTCAACCCAGTACTTC.

The CDR3 coding sequence is TGCGCCAGCAGCCCGGGACAGGGGGCTTGGGGCTACACCTTC. Translated: CASSPGQGAWGYTF. The chain employs TRBV5-1 and TRBJ1-2; 12 positions agree with TRBD1. V was pared by 4 bases and J by 8 bases, with 6 bases of the junction left unmatched. CDR3 length equals 14 residues. From germline, CDR1 is SGHRS and CDR2 YFSETQ.

The chain is built from TRBV20-1 and TRBJ2-1, with D maybe TRBD2 (5 bases). The CDR3 spans 13 residues. Germline V lookup: CDR1 DFQATT, CDR2 SNEGSKA (reference sequence). V was cut by 3 bases and J by 4 bases, with 10 bases left in between. CDR3 region: CSASDWTYNEQFF. The CDR3 nucleotides are TGCAGTGCTAGTGACTGGACTTACAATGAGCAGTTCTTC.

Details on this clone: Relative to the germline gene, one junction end is altered; a read error may explain this. V is TRBV10-3 and J is TRBJ1-1; weak D call: TRBD1 (6 bases). Germline CDR1 is ENHRY and CDR2 is SYGVKD. The CDR3 has 14 residues. The CDR3 region is CAITETGENTEAFF. The CDR3 DNA sequence: TGTGCCATCACTGAGACAGGCGAGAACACTGAAGCTTTCTTT.

The rearrangement links TRBV5-1 to TRBJ2-7, with D perhaps TRBD1 (6 bases). There are 13 residues in the CDR3. The germline V gene encodes CDR1 SGHRS and CDR2 YFSETQ. V shed 7 bases and J shed 1 base, with 12 bases lying between them. In nucleotides, the CDR3 is TGCGCCAGCTGTCTTGACAGGTCCTACGAGCAGTACTTC. Protein product: CASCLDRSYEQYF.

This rearrangement joins TRBV19 to TRBJ1-1; D gene ambiguous. V was cut by 0 bases and J by 5 bases, with 7 bases left in between. The CDR3 is 13 amino acids. The V gene's germline CDR1 is LNHDA and CDR2 SQIVND (reference sequence). CDR3 DNA: TGTGCCAGTAGTATAGATTCGGAGACTGAAGCTTTCTTT. Translation gives CASSIDSETEAFF.

CDR3: CASSVDGGTALKPLHF. Written as DNA, the CDR3 is TGTGCCAGCAGCGTAGATGGCGGGACAGCCCTTAAACCCCTCCACTTT. V is TRBV9 and J is TRBJ1-6, with 7 nucleotides matching TRBD1. V shed 0 bases, J shed 12 bases, and the junction held 12 bases outside the gene matches. This CDR3 has 16 amino acids. CDR1 SGDLS and CDR2 YYNGEE come from the germline V gene.

This clone appeared once. The genes are TRBV27 and TRBJ1-2, with TRBD1 as a possible D gene (5 bases). Trimming stripped 0 bases from V and 3 bases from J, with 14 bases between. The germline V gene encodes CDR1 MNHEY and CDR2 SMNVEV (reference sequence). This CDR3 comprises 16 residues. The CDR3 here is CASSLSSWGGYYGYTF. The CDR3 region has the DNA TGTGCCAGCAGTTTATCGTCGTGGGGCGGCTACTATGGCTACACCTTC.

The chain has TRBV18 and TRBJ1-2; a possible D gene is TRBD1 (6 bases). Germline V CDR1 and CDR2: KGHSH, LQKENI. CDR3 length: 15 amino acids. With 3 bases removed from V and 3 bases from J, the gap between germline ends came to 14 bases. DNA for the CDR3: TGTGCCAGCTCACCCTTAGACAGGACGGACTATGGCTACACCTTC. Translated: CASSPLDRTDYGYTF.